These T cell receptor beta chains were read from a single sample in a study of blood T cells in healthy people across ages. TCRdb independently ran MiXCR on the 5' RACE reads; one entry per CDR3 protein. The sample has 700,000 to 900,000 distinct CDR3 sequences; more than 25% are singletons. The same specimen was also included in a second study, on T cells of mothers and their children.

The sequencing input was blood. The receptors stem from a boy under 18 in good health. CDR3s include the opening cysteine and the closing phenylalanine or tryptophan. A D gene is named only where the DNA matches it firmly. Rows may omit the clone size; those that give it use once, few, many or a size class.

>NA|TRBV15|NA|TRBJ1-4
CATSRGPGEGELFF
TGTGCCACCAGCAGAGGGCCAGGAGAAGGTGAACTGTTTTTT
>TRBD1|TRBV14|few|TRBJ2-3
CASTTGTGAADTQYF
TGTGCCAGCACTACCGGGACAGGGGCGGCAGATACGCAGTATTTT
>NA|TRBV14|NA|TRBJ2-1
CASSQRPDSSYNEQFF
TGTGCCAGCAGCCAAAGACCGGACAGCTCCTACAATGAGCAGTTCTTC
>NA|TRBV14|NA|TRBJ2-7
CASTGTTYEQYF
TGTGCCAGCACCGGGACAACCTACGAGCAGTACTTC
>NA|TRBV3-1|NA|TRBJ1-2
CASSQDLGDFYGYTF
TGTGCCAGCAGCCAAGATCTGGGGGATTTCTATGGCTACACCTTC
>NA|TRBV6-6|many|TRBJ2-1
CASSYMSEQFF
TGTGCCAGCAGTTACATGTCTGAGCAGTTCTTC
>TRBD1|TRBV12-3/TRBV12-4|few|TRBJ2-7
CASTLGDRDTYEQYF
TGTGCCAGCACCTTAGGGGACAGGGATACCTACGAGCAGTACTTC
>TRBD1|TRBV3-1|NA|TRBJ2-7
CASSQDTRTGFYEQYF
TGTGCCAGCAGCCAAGATACCAGGACAGGGTTCTACGAGCAGTACTTC
>TRBD2|TRBV6-5|few|TRBJ2-1
CASSLGLAVTYNEQFF
TGTGCCAGCAGCCTGGGACTAGCGGTTACCTACAATGAGCAGTTCTTC
>NA|TRBV7-9|NA|TRBJ2-1
CASRSIGYNEQFF
TGTGCCAGCAGGTCAATAGGGTACAATGAGCAGTTCTTC
>NA|TRBV18|NA|TRBJ2-1
CASSPVTFSNEQFF
TGTGCCAGCTCACCGGTCACTTTCTCGAATGAGCAGTTCTTC
>NA|TRBV20-1|NA|TRBJ1-2
CSARARRDYGYTF
TGCAGTGCTAGAGCACGACGGGACTATGGCTACACCTTC
>NA|TRBV12-3/TRBV12-4|few|TRBJ1-3
CASSYTNSGNTIYF
TGTGCCAGCAGTTACACTAACTCTGGAAACACCATATATTTT
>TRBD1|TRBV24-1|few|TRBJ2-2
CATRQGDANTGELFF
TGTGCCACCAGACAGGGGGACGCGAACACCGGGGAGCTGTTTTTT
>NA|TRBV6-1|once|TRBJ1-2
CASSEASTDDGYTF
TGTGCCAGCAGTGAAGCATCTACAGATGATGGCTACACCTTC
>TRBD1|TRBV10-3|few|TRBJ2-7
CAISGGTAYEQYF
TGTGCCATCAGTGGGGGGACAGCCTACGAGCAGTACTTC
>NA|TRBV2|NA|TRBJ2-7
CASTGFISYEQYF
TGTGCCAGCACGGGGTTCATCTCCTACGAGCAGTACTTC
>TRBD2|TRBV7-9|NA|TRBJ2-1
CASSFILAGGSYNEQFF
TGTGCCAGCAGCTTCATCCTAGCGGGGGGCTCCTACAATGAGCAGTTCTTC
>NA|TRBV7-9|few|TRBJ2-5
CASSLVSAQETQYF
TGTGCCAGCAGCTTAGTCTCAGCCCAAGAGACCCAGTACTTC
>NA|TRBV4-1|NA|TRBJ2-1
CASSQVGRGSIRNEQFF
TGCGCCAGCAGCCAAGTAGGACGGGGGTCTATCCGCAATGAGCAGTTCTTC
>TRBD1|TRBV18|few|TRBJ2-5
CASSPGTARRETQYF
TGTGCCAGCTCACCAGGGACAGCCAGGAGGGAGACCCAGTACTTC
>NA|TRBV18|NA|TRBJ2-1
CASWPPGSSYNEQFF
TGCGCCAGTTGGCCGCCGGGAAGCTCCTACAATGAGCAGTTCTTC
>TRBD1|TRBV28|NA|TRBJ1-2
CASRVPGQGEDGYTF
TGTGCCAGCAGGGTCCCGGGACAGGGGGAAGATGGCTACACCTTC